This TCR beta chain was identified in a study of PD-L1 blockade in urothelial cancer. Study information: At 3 weeks (second dose) and 6 weeks after starting treatment, blood was analyzed.

The assay was immunoSEQ multiplex PCR, and TCRdb's table has in-frame clones only and misses some. The table includes tens of thousands of clones, under 90% detected once. Trimming removed 1 base from V and 4 bases from J; junction bases left unmatched: 5. In germline, CDR1 is SGDLS, CDR2 YYNGEE. This CDR3 region has 15 residues. Time point indicated: pretreatment peripheral blood. The study enrolled patients with locally advanced or metastatic urothelial carcinoma. The sample was PBMCs, taken around atezolizumab (anti-PD-L1) treatment. The chain links TRBV9 to TRBJ2-7; 10 bases are shared with TRBD2. The sequence came from a man in his fifties or sixties with urothelial cancer. CDR3 coding DNA: TGTGCCAGCAGCGTAAGAGCGGGAGGGGAGTACGAGCAGTACTTC. It specifies CASSVRAGGEYEQYF.